This entry lists 18 T cell receptor beta chains sequenced from one sample in a study of tumor and adjacent non-tumor tissue in lung cancer. A modified ARM-PCR protocol with three rounds of nested PCR amplified TCRbeta. Each CDR3 protein is one row after TCRdb ran MiXCR on the multiplex PCR reads. The table records about 100,000 distinct CDR3 sequences, roughly 60% of them present only once. This sample's RNA came from whole unsorted tissue. More than 3 cm separated this lung sample from the edge of the tumor. The sequencing input was distant non-tumor lung tissue. The receptors here all came from a man aged 25 to 40 with non-small cell lung cancer.

As for this clonotype: A junction end diverges from the germline sequence, so it may reflect a read error. The rearrangement uses TRBV11-3 and TRBJ2-2; D might be TRBD1 or TRBD2, each matching 5 bases. The CDR3 sequence is 14 residues long. Germline CDR1 reads SGHNT; CDR2 reads YENEEA. CDR3 DNA sequence: TGTGGCAGCAGCTCTCGGGGCCTCACCGGGGAGCTGTTTTTT. Its protein is CGSSSRGLTGELFF. The variable domain in full, with the rest retrieved from reference TRBV11-3 and TRBJ2-2, is EAGVVQSPRYKIIEKKQPVAFWCNPISGHNTLYWYLQNLGQGPELLIRYENEEAVDDSQLPKDRFSAERLKGVDSTLKIQPAELGDSAVYLCGSSSRGLTGELFFGEGSRLTVL.

By proportion, this clonotype is medium-sized (0.01 to 0.1%). A junction boundary mismatches the germline segment, possibly from a read error. The chain carries TRBV20-1 and TRBJ2-7, with 10 positions matching TRBD2. The CDR3 is made up of 13 amino acids. The germline CDR1 and CDR2 sequences are DFQATT and SNEGSKA (reference sequence). DNA for the CDR3: TGCAGTGCCAGAGCTAGCGGGGGCTACGAGCAGTACTTC. Translation gives CSARASGGYEQYF.

A few counts support this clonotype. The V and J genes are TRBV11-2 and TRBJ2-3, with D possibly TRBD1 on 5 matching bases. Germline CDR1 reads SGHAT; CDR2 reads FQNNGV. The V gene lost 7 bases and the J gene lost 12 bases, with 17 bases spanning the gap. CDR3 length equals 12 residues. This CDR3 is CASTSHSDTQYF. Here the CDR3 DNA reads TGTGCCAGCACCTCCCATTCGGACACACAGTATTTT.

The sample holds one count of this clonotype. A read error is possible here, since a much larger clone lies one base away. This chain joins TRBV4-1 and TRBJ2-3; D unclear. The germline CDR1 and CDR2 sequences are MGHRA and YSYEKL. The V gene lost 1 base and the J gene lost 2 bases, with 10 bases spanning the gap. The CDR3 runs 15 residues. CDR3 amino acids: CASSQVVGATDTQYF. The CDR3 nucleotides are TGCGCCAGCAGCCAAGTGGTTGGCGCCACAGATACGCAGTATTTT.

The J gene is TRBJ2-1, the V gene TRBV5-4; 7 positions match TRBD1. CDR3 length equals 16 residues. Germline V CDR1 and CDR2: SGHNT, YYREEE (reference sequence). The V and J ends lost 0 bases and 8 bases, in that order; junction bases with no gene match: 11. CDR3 sequence: CASSLGFGTADYEQFF. The CDR3 region has the DNA TGTGCCAGCAGCTTGGGATTCGGGACAGCAGACTATGAGCAGTTCTTC.

The CDR3 here is CSLRSGGQETQYF. As DNA, the CDR3 is TGCAGCCTTAGAAGTGGGGGCCAAGAGACCCAGTACTTC. The chain recombines TRBV29-1 with TRBJ2-5; D may correspond to TRBD1 or TRBD2 (5 bases each). This CDR3 spans 13 amino acids. Germline CDR1 is SQVTM and CDR2 is ANQGSEA. V was shortened by 8 bases and J by 1 base, with 14 bases between the two germline ends.

This clonotype was seen repeatedly, ten times or more. The CDR3 region is CASSYSLAGGSFSYNEQFF. In nucleotides, the CDR3 is TGTGCCAGCAGTTACTCGCTAGCGGGGGGTTCTTTCTCCTACAATGAGCAGTTCTTC. The gene calls are TRBV6-2 or TRBV6-3 and TRBJ2-1; 11 positions agree with TRBD2. With V trimmed by 0 bases and J by 0 bases, 7 bases remained unmatched. CDR3 length equals 19 residues. Germline V gene data show CDR1 as MNHEY and CDR2 as SVGEGT.

A note on this clonotype: At one of its ends the junction is not consistent with the germline gene, which may arise from a read error. The J gene is TRBJ2-4, the V gene TRBV20-1; the D gene could be TRBD1 or TRBD2 (5 bases each). Looked up from germline, CDR1 is DFQATT and CDR2 is SNEGSKA (reference sequence). The CDR3 totals 12 residues. The chain's CDR3 is CSAGPGTDIQYF. CDR3 bases: TGCAGTGCTGGACCCGGGACGGACATCCAGTACTTC.

Comment on this clonotype: This clone may be a read error of a much larger clone one base away. This sequence joins TRBV4-1 and TRBJ2-7, with D perhaps matching TRBD1 (5 bases). CDR3 length: 16 residues. Germline CDR1 reads MGHRA; CDR2 reads YSYEKL. CDR3 sequence (DNA): TGCGCCAGCAGCCAACCCGTATGGGGCTCAACCTACGAGCAGTGCTTC. It is translated as CASSQPVWGSTYEQCF.

Details on this clonotype: It may be a read error: a sequence one base away is much more abundant. V gene TRBV4-3 combines with J gene TRBJ2-3; 8 nucleotides agree with TRBD2. The CDR3 has 15 amino acids. Germline V CDR1 and CDR2: LGHNA, YSLEER. The V and J ends lost 4 bases and 4 bases, in that order; junction bases with no gene match: 7. CDR3 loop: CASSRLAGSSDTQYF. DNA for the CDR3: TGCGCCAGCAGCCGGTTAGCGGGGAGCTCAGATACGCAGTATTTT.

Regarding this clonotype: One junction end disagrees with the germline gene, perhaps due to a read error. CDR3 loop: CSVEGPQRVTDTQYF. CDR3 in DNA: TGCAGCGTTGAAGGACCCCAGCGGGTCACAGATACCCAGTATTTT. The rearrangement uses TRBV29-1 and TRBJ2-3, with a tentative D call TRBD2 (6 bases). Germline V gene data show CDR1 as SQVTM and CDR2 as ANQGSEA. The CDR3 contains 15 residues.

Details on this clonotype: A much larger clone lies a single base off, so this may be a read error. The chain links TRBV14 to TRBJ2-7; D is unresolved. CDR1 SGHDN and CDR2 FVKESK come from the germline V gene. The CDR3 contains 11 residues. V lost 3 bases and J lost 7, with 7 bases in between. The CDR3, as DNA: TGTGCCAGCAGCCACTTCAGGGAGCAGTACTTC. It codes for CASSHFREQYF.

About this clonotype: It may be a read error: a sequence one base away is much more abundant. The J gene is TRBJ2-6, the V gene TRBV6-6; no clear D gene. The CDR3 consists of 16 residues. Germline CDR1 and CDR2: MNHNY and SVGAGI (reference sequence). CDR3 amino acids: CVSTSRTATEANVLTF. The CDR3 bases are TGTGTCAGCACCTCTAGGACGGCTACTGAGGCCAACGTCCTGACTTTC.

Of note for this clonotype: Germline is not matched at one junction end, which may reflect a read error. The chain is built from TRBV12-3 or TRBV12-4 and TRBJ2-2; 7 bases fit TRBD2. This CDR3 contains 13 residues. The CDR3 reads CANKREAFGELFF. The CDR3 region has the DNA TGTGCCAACAAACGGGAGGCCTTTGGGGAGTTGTTTTTT.

The rearrangement uses TRBV6-1 and TRBJ2-2; TRBD2 is a possible D gene (5 bases). Germline CDR1 MNHNS, CDR2 SASEGT. Trimming removed 7 bases from V and 1 base from J, with 28 bases in between. The CDR3 spans 20 residues. This CDR3 is CASTRKGYYEGGVNTGELFF. The DNA for the CDR3 is TGTGCCAGCACCCGTAAGGGCTACTATGAGGGCGGCGTGAACACCGGGGAGCTGTTTTTT.

This clonotype was recorded once. V gene TRBV20-1 combines with J gene TRBJ2-5; possibly TRBD2 for D (5 bases). The CDR3 runs 13 residues. V lost 2 bases, J lost 5 bases, and 12 bases lay in between. Germline V CDR1 and CDR2: DFQATT, SNEGSKA (reference sequence). The CDR3 DNA sequence: TGCAGTGCTAGACGTCTAGCTCAGGAGACCCAGTACTTC. This sequence encodes CSARRLAQETQYF.

In the case of this clonotype: A junction end diverges from the germline sequence, so it may reflect a read error. V gene TRBV20-1 combines with J gene TRBJ1-2; D uncertain. CDR3 size: 11 residues. Germline CDR1 DFQATT, CDR2 SNEGSKA (reference sequence). The CDR3 loop is CAARRTYGYTF. CDR3 nucleotides: TGCGCTGCTAGGAGGACCTATGGATACACCTTC.

Remarks on this clonotype: Being one base from a much bigger clone, this may be a read error. The chain has TRBV20-1 and TRBJ1-1; possible D gene TRBD1, 6 bases. This CDR3 contains 14 residues. Germline V lookup: CDR1 DFQATT, CDR2 SNEGSKA (reference sequence). The CDR3 spells CNARGGRLNTEAFF. The CDR3 DNA follows: TGCAATGCTAGAGGGGGGCGACTGAACACTGAAGCTTTCTTT.